The clone carrying this T cell receptor beta chain has at least ten counts. The CDR3 totals 13 residues. V lost 7 bases, J lost 1 base, and 9 bases lay in between. The germline V gene encodes CDR1 SNHLY and CDR2 FYNNEI. TCRdb re-analysed the 5' RACE reads in MiXCR, keeping a single row per CDR3 protein. Among 30,000 or so distinct CDR3 sequences listed, about 9.7% were seen once. This record comes from a study of chronic HIV infection and antiretroviral therapy. The clonotype comes from an adult who had HIV and had not received antiretroviral therapy, or was an uninfected healthy control (not recorded which). The chain combines TRBV2 with TRBJ2-3; D call uncertain. Sequenced: peripheral blood. CDR3 residues: CASNQIRTDTQYF. The DNA for the CDR3 is TGTGCCAGCAACCAGATCCGCACAGATACGCAGTATTTT.